This is a list of T cell receptor beta chains from one sample in a study of blood T cell repertoires in COVID-19. Assay used: immunoSEQ multiplex PCR; TCRdb lists only in-frame clones, some missing. The sample includes a few hundred thousand clones, 70% to 90% of them seen just once. The sequenced sample was PBMCs or T cells enriched from blood (not recorded which). Receptors were obtained from a woman in her thirties who had been exposed to COVID-19. Both conserved end residues are part of each CDR3. A D gene is named only where the DNA matches it firmly. Only part of the rows carry a size: once, few, many, or a class if the clone is expanded.

v_call,d_call,j_call,clone_size,cdr3_nt,cdr3_aa
TRBV29-1,NA,TRBJ1-3,NA,TGCAGCGCTCTAACCCGGGCTGGAAACACCATATATTTT,CSALTRAGNTIYF
TRBV12-3/TRBV12-4,TRBD1,TRBJ2-7,NA,TGTGCCAGCAGTCAGGGGGATGCCTACGAGCAGTACTTC,CASSQGDAYEQYF
TRBV9,TRBD1,TRBJ1-2,NA,TGTGCCAGCAGCGTAGTCGACAGGGACTATGGCTACACCTTC,CASSVVDRDYGYTF
TRBV29-1,TRBD1,TRBJ1-2,NA,TGCAGCGATTCGGACAGGGGGCCCCTCTATGGCTACACCTTC,CSDSDRGPLYGYTF
TRBV4-2,NA,TRBJ1-1,NA,TGTGCCAGCAGCCAAGGAGGTTACAACAACCAAGCTTTCTTT,CASSQGGYNNQAFF
TRBV20-1,TRBD1,TRBJ1-4,NA,TGCAGTGCCAGTAGACGGACAGGGCGGAATGAAAAACTGTTTTTT,CSASRRTGRNEKLFF
TRBV2,NA,TRBJ2-1,NA,TGTGCCAGCATGCCAACTCCTTCTCCCCACAATGAGCAGTTCTTC,CASMPTPSPHNEQFF
TRBV29-1,TRBD1,TRBJ1-2,NA,TGCAGCGTTGACACAGGGGTAATAGACTACACCTTC,CSVDTGVIDYTF
TRBV5-1,NA,TRBJ2-3,NA,TGCGCCAGCAGCCGAAACAGGGACACAGATACGCAGTATTTT,CASSRNRDTDTQYF
TRBV5-5,NA,TRBJ1-1,once,TGTGCCAGCAGCAGACAGTTGAACACTGAAGCTTTCTTT,CASSRQLNTEAFF
TRBV7-8,NA,TRBJ1-5,few,TGTGCCAGCAGCTTTCGCCAGGGTAATCAGCCCCAGCATTTT,CASSFRQGNQPQHF
TRBV14,NA,TRBJ1-2,few,TGTGCCAGCAGCCAAGATTGGGACACTCACTATGGCTACACCTTC,CASSQDWDTHYGYTF
TRBV19,TRBD1,TRBJ2-4,NA,TGTGCCAGTAGTCCCCAACCAACCGGGACAGTAGCCAAAAACATTCAGTACTTC,CASSPQPTGTVAKNIQYF
TRBV27,NA,TRBJ2-2,NA,TGTGCCAGCAGTTTAAGCGCGGGACAGTCAGCCGGGGAGCTGTTTTTT,CASSLSAGQSAGELFF
TRBV11-2,TRBD1,TRBJ1-3,once,TGTGCCAGCAGTGGCCGGGACAGGGGGCCATACTCTGGAAACACCATATATTTT,CASSGRDRGPYSGNTIYF
TRBV5-1,NA,TRBJ1-2,NA,TGCGCCAGCAGCTTGGACGCAGGGAGGGGCTATGGCTACACCTTC,CASSLDAGRGYGYTF
TRBV7-7,TRBD2,TRBJ2-2,NA,TGTGCTAGCAGCGCTACTAGCGGGGGTAGCGGGGAGCTGTTTTTT,CASSATSGGSGELFF
TRBV18,TRBD1,TRBJ1-4,NA,TGTGCCAGCTCACCAAGTACAGGGGACGAAAAACTGTTTTTT,CASSPSTGDEKLFF
TRBV9,TRBD1,TRBJ1-5,NA,TGTGCCAGCAGCCGGGACAGGGCCAGTCAGCCCCAGCATTTT,CASSRDRASQPQHF
TRBV12-3/TRBV12-4,TRBD2,TRBJ2-5,NA,TGTGCCAGCAGCAGTAGCGGGGAAGAGACCCAGTACTTC,CASSSSGEETQYF
TRBV9,NA,TRBJ1-1,few,TGTGCCAGCAGCGTATCACAGGGAACCATGAACACTGAAGCTTTCTTT,CASSVSQGTMNTEAFF
TRBV6-1,TRBD2,TRBJ2-1,NA,TGTGCCAGCAGGGAAAGCGGGGTGGGTCCCTACAATGAGCAGTTCTTC,CASRESGVGPYNEQFF
TRBV3-1/TRBV3-2,NA,TRBJ2-3,NA,TGTGCCAGCGCCCTTAGGGGTACGCAGTATTTT,CASALRGTQYF
TRBV27,NA,TRBJ1-6,NA,TGTGCCAGCAGTTTGGTTGGGCAGTATAATTCACCCCTCCACTTT,CASSLVGQYNSPLHF
TRBV24-1,NA,TRBJ2-3,NA,TGTGCCACCTCGACATCTACAGATACGCAGTATTTT,CATSTSTDTQYF
TRBV10-3,TRBD1,TRBJ2-7,NA,TGTGCCAGGGGTAGGGGACAGAACGGCTACGAGCAGTACTTC,CARGRGQNGYEQYF
TRBV5-1,TRBD1,TRBJ2-1,few,TGCGCCAGCAGCATCGGACAGGACAGGAATGAGCAGTTCTTC,CASSIGQDRNEQFF
TRBV19,TRBD1,TRBJ1-2,NA,TGTGCCAGTCACCGGGACAGCTTGGGAAGGGGGTTTGGGTACACCTTC,CASHRDSLGRGFGYTF
TRBV2,NA,TRBJ1-1,NA,TGTGCCAGCAGTGTTACAGTGAACACTGAAGCTTTCTTT,CASSVTVNTEAFF
TRBV7-9,TRBD1,TRBJ1-1,NA,TGTGCCAGCAGCGCCCCACAGGGGGCCCCTGAAGCTTTCTTT,CASSAPQGAPEAFF
TRBV5-6,NA,TRBJ1-5,NA,TGTGCCAGCAGCCTACAGGGTTCGTATAGCAATCAGCCCCAGCATTTT,CASSLQGSYSNQPQHF
TRBV10-2,NA,TRBJ2-7,NA,TGCGCCAGCAGGGGGACTGAATCCTCCTACGAGCAGTACTTC,CASRGTESSYEQYF
TRBV5-1,TRBD2,TRBJ2-4,NA,TGCGCCAGCAGCGTAGCGGGGATCAAAAACATTCAGTACTTC,CASSVAGIKNIQYF
TRBV3-1/TRBV3-2,TRBD2,TRBJ2-7,once,TGTGCCAGCAGCCGAGACAGCGGGGGTGCCTACGAGCAGTACTTC,CASSRDSGGAYEQYF
TRBV3-1/TRBV3-2,TRBD1,TRBJ1-4,NA,TGTGCCAGCAGCCCGGACAGGGCTAATGAAAAACTGTTTTTT,CASSPDRANEKLFF
TRBV5-1,NA,TRBJ1-6,NA,TGCGCCAGCAGCTTGGAGGCCGAAGACTATTCACCCCTCCACTTT,CASSLEAEDYSPLHF
TRBV5-1,TRBD1,TRBJ1-1,NA,TGCGCCAGCAGAAACAGACAGGGGAGGAGGCACACTGAAGCTTTCTTT,CASRNRQGRRHTEAFF
TRBV5-1,TRBD2,TRBJ2-3,NA,TGCGCCAGCAGACTTAGCGGGGAGAGCACAGATACGCAGTATTTT,CASRLSGESTDTQYF
TRBV11-1,NA,TRBJ1-1,NA,TGTGCCAGCAGCCCCAGACCGAGGGGGAGCACTGAAGCTTTCTTT,CASSPRPRGSTEAFF
TRBV5-5,TRBD1,TRBJ2-2,once,TGTGCCAGCAGCTTGGCCGACAGGGCTACCGGGGAGCTGTTTTTT,CASSLADRATGELFF
TRBV19,TRBD1,TRBJ1-6,NA,TGTGCCAGTAAAACCGGGACAGCCGTATATAATTCACCCCTCCACTTT,CASKTGTAVYNSPLHF
TRBV14,NA,TRBJ2-5,NA,TGTGCCAGCAGCCACGAACTAGGAGGCCAAGAGACCCAGTACTTC,CASSHELGGQETQYF
TRBV15,NA,TRBJ1-2,NA,TGTGCCACCAGCAGAGATCAGGGGAAGGGGTATGGCTACACCTTC,CATSRDQGKGYGYTF
TRBV7-9,NA,TRBJ1-1,NA,TGTGCCAGCAGCGCCTACCGATTTGAAGCTTTCTTT,CASSAYRFEAFF
TRBV18,TRBD1,TRBJ1-4,once,TGTGCCAGCTCACCTCCCCGGGACAGGGGTCCTAAAAATGAAAAACTGTTTTTT,CASSPPRDRGPKNEKLFF
TRBV7-9,NA,TRBJ2-3,NA,TGTGCCAGCAGCTTAGGGGTGCTAGCCAAGGCCAATTTGGATACGCAGTATTTT,CASSLGVLAKANLDTQYF
TRBV10-3,NA,TRBJ2-2,NA,TGTGCCACCAACAGGGAGCCAACCGGGGAGCTGTTTTTT,CATNREPTGELFF
TRBV5-5,NA,TRBJ1-2,NA,TGTGCCAGCAGCTTGGCAGGTGCCGACTATGGCTACACCTTC,CASSLAGADYGYTF
TRBV4-2,TRBD1,TRBJ2-2,NA,TGTGCCAGCAGCCACGGGACAGGGACCGGGGAGCTGTTTTTT,CASSHGTGTGELFF